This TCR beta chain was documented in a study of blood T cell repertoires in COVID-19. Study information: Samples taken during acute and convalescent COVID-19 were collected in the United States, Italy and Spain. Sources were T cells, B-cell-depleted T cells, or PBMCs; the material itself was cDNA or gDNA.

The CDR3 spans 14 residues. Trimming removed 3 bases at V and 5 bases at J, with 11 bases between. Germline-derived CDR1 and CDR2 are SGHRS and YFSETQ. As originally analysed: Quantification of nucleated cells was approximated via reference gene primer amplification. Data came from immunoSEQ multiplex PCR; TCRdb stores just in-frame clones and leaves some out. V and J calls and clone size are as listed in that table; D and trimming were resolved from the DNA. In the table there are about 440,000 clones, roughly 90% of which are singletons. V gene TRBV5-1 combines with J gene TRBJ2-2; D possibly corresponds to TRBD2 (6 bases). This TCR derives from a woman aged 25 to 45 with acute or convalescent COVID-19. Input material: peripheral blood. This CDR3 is CASSSRAGTGELFF. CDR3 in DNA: TGCGCCAGCAGCTCTAGGGCGGGAACCGGGGAGCTGTTTTTT.